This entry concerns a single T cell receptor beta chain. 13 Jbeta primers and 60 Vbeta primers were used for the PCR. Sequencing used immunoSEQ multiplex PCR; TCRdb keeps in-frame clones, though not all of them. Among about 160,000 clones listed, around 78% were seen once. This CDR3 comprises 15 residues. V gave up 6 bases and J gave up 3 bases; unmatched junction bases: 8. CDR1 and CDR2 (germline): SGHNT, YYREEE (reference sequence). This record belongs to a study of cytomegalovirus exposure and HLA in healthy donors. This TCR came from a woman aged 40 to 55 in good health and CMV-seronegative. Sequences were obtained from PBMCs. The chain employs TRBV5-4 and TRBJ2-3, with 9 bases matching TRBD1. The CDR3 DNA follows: TGTGCCAGCATGACCGGGACAGGGCTTACAGATACGCAGTATTTT. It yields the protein CASMTGTGLTDTQYF. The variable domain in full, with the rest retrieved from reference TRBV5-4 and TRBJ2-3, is ETGVTQSPTHLIKTRGQQVTLRCSSQSGHNTVSWYQQALGQGPQFIFQYYREEENGRGNFPPRFSGLQFPNYSSELNVNALELDDSALYLCASMTGTGLTDTQYFGPGTRLTVL.